Sequencing of this T cell receptor beta chain was carried out in a study of blood T cell repertoires in COVID-19. About the study: Material from acute and convalescent COVID-19 was sourced from the United States, Italy and Spain. PBMCs, B-cell-depleted T cells, or T cells were the source of the cDNA or gDNA that made up the material.

The length of the CDR3 is 14 residues. With V trimmed by 8 bases and J by 0 bases, 4 bases remained unmatched. Germline lookup yields CDR1 WSHSY and CDR2 SAAADI. TCRdb's copy holds only in-frame clones and misses some; the assay was immunoSEQ multiplex PCR. The data show approximately 61,000 clones, roughly 86% seen once. The V call is TRBV10-2, the J call TRBJ2-1; TRBD2 matches 7 bases. Sample: peripheral blood. The TCR comes from a human donor in a cohort sampled during active COVID-19. CDR3 protein: CASHLAASYNEQFF. Here the CDR3 DNA reads TGCGCCAGCCATCTAGCGGCCTCCTACAATGAGCAGTTCTTC.